This TCR beta chain is drawn from a study of Ad26.COV2.S vaccination and SARS-CoV-2 variants. The data were produced by immunoSEQ multiplex PCR, yet TCRdb's version contains in-frame clones alone and is incomplete. This sample has over 110,000 clones; roughly 89% occur once, and the top ten carry about 5%. The CDR3 covers 13 residues. Trimming took off 4 bases at V and 5 bases at J, with 11 bases between the two ends. Germline V gives CDR1 MNHEY, CDR2 SVGAGI. Overall study results and limits: Breadth, reportedly substantial, characterized the spike-specific CD8+ and CD4+ T cell responses after vaccination. It was vaccine recipients, not placebo recipients, who had the higher spike-specific TCR breadth.

Comments on this clone: Antigen unknown.

This chain connects TRBV6-5 to TRBJ1-2; a possible D gene is TRBD1 (5 bases). Here the sequenced sample was peripheral blood, taken after recovery from COVID-19. The sequence was obtained from a human donor who had recovered from COVID-19. CDR3 nucleotides: TGTGCCAGCAGTTCAGGGTTTGGGTATGGCTACACCTTC. Translation: CASSSGFGYGYTF.